These T cell receptor beta chains were read from a single sample in a study of CD8+ T cells in alopecia areata. Sequencing used immunoSEQ multiplex PCR; TCRdb keeps in-frame clones, though not all of them. The data contain around 180,000 clones, 60% of them singletons. This specimen was CD4+ T cells sorted from blood, taken at week 24, from a patient treated with tofacitinib. Every receptor here comes from a human donor with alopecia areata. The conserved cysteine and the conserved F or W are not part of the CDR3 here.

v_call,j_call,cdr3_length,cdr3_aa
TRBV29-1,TRBJ2-7,10,SAAGGRYEQY
TRBV15,TRBJ1-2,14,ATSRDGFSAGSDLP
TRBV7-2,TRBJ1-2,13,ASSTWTGTSYGYT
TRBV2,TRBJ1-1,13,ASSVQGGLNTEAF
TRBV5-6,TRBJ1-6,13,ASSWDGTVNSPLH
TRBV6-1,TRBJ2-3,12,ASSSKDSRDTQY
TRBV7-8,TRBJ1-6,11,ASSGRGSSPLH
TRBV6-5,TRBJ2-7,12,ASSLGQGTYEQY
TRBV19,TRBJ1-6,11,ASQDSANSPLH
TRBV5-6,TRBJ2-7,13,ASSLAGTGGNEQY
TRBV4-3,TRBJ1-2,13,ASSQDRRGTGGYT
TRBV29-1,TRBJ2-1,8,SGCYNEQF
TRBV4-3,TRBJ2-7,13,ASSQAGGTSYEQY
TRBV19,TRBJ1-1,13,ASSLPGQGNTEAF
TRBV7-9,TRBJ2-4,11,ASSLDRADIQY
TRBV9,TRBJ1-2,11,ASSVGVNYGYT
TRBV15,TRBJ2-7,12,ATRRELAAGEQY
TRBV6-5,TRBJ2-7,12,ASSTSGGAYEQY
TRBV30,TRBJ2-1,15,AWSPPNRGSSYNEQF
TRBV19,TRBJ2-7,14,ASSMGALGLSYEQY
TRBV7-2,TRBJ1-1,12,ASSPGALNTEAF
TRBV29-1,TRBJ2-1,11,SVVGRQHNEQF
TRBV6-1,TRBJ1-6,13,ASSPNRGSNSPLH
TRBV5-6,TRBJ2-7,9,ASSLVDEQY
TRBV4-3,TRBJ2-1,19,ASSQDVSSPSGGGRVNEQF
TRBV29-1,TRBJ1-2,11,SVGKDRGYGYT
TRBV5-1,TRBJ1-2,13,ASSLGQGVVDGYT
TRBV29-1,TRBJ1-2,13,SVVAPPELRSGYT
TRBV30,TRBJ1-2,10,AWTDSNYGYT